The T cell receptor beta chain under discussion was sequenced for a study of blood T cell repertoires in COVID-19. Background on the study: From the United States, Italy and Spain came samples of acute and convalescent COVID-19. The cDNA or gDNA used as material had been derived from T cells, B-cell-depleted T cells, or PBMCs.

Per the original methods: Estimation of nucleated cell counts relied on the amplification of reference gene primers. Libraries were prepared by immunoSEQ multiplex PCR; TCRdb keeps only in-frame clonotypes and omits some of them. For V, J and clone size, that table is used; D and trimming come from the DNA. The sample shows tens of thousands of clones, around 90% of them seen only once. The CDR3 spans 14 residues. The germline CDR1 and CDR2 sequences are SGDLS and YYNGEE. Trimming shortened V by 1 base and J by 6 bases, and 11 bases separated the two germline ends. The chain links TRBV9 to TRBJ2-1; D ambiguous. What was sequenced was peripheral blood. This clonotype was obtained from a woman of 80 years or more with acute or convalescent COVID-19. The CDR3 coding sequence is TGTGCCAGCAGCGTACAGACAAGTTTCAATGAGCAGTTCTTC. It translates to CASSVQTSFNEQFF.